This T cell receptor beta chain was documented in a study of CD8+CD57+ T cells in acquired aplastic anemia. At the level of the study: Quantities of DNA derived from sorted CD4+ and CD8+ cells averaged around 3 ug. General study findings and limits: Common to patients and controls were twenty-nine CD8+ CDR3 sequences.

Genomic DNA, the template, was used for profiling of the TCR beta VDJ and CDR3. TCRdb analysed the reads with MiXCR anew, one entry per CDR3 protein. The sample shows under 250,000 distinct CDR3 sequences, 65% of them seen only once. Individuals selected for sequencing had exhibited CD8+CD57+ cell expansion on flow cytometry. The patients all had a severe acquired aplastic anemia diagnosis. At the time of blood sampling, patients had not yet received any therapy. Concerning this clonotype: What it binds is unknown.

The CDR3 consists of 12 residues. V gave up 6 bases and J gave up 6 bases, with 8 bases separating them. Germline values: CDR1 LNHNV, CDR2 YYDKDF (reference sequence). Material for sequencing was sorted CD4+, CD8+, or CD8+CD57+ T cells (not recorded which) from PBMCs. The receptor was isolated from a human donor with aplastic anemia. The chain carries TRBV15 and TRBJ2-2; no reliable D call. The CDR3 loop is CATSSIAGELFF. The CDR3 DNA follows: TGTGCCACCAGTTCGATAGCCGGGGAGCTGTTTTTT. Together with reference TRBV15 and TRBJ2-2, the CDR3 gives the full variable domain: DAMVIQNPRYQVTQFGKPVTLSCSQTLNHNVMYWYQQKSSQAPKLLFHYYDKDFNNEADTPDNFQSRRPNTSFCFLDIRSPGLGDTAMYLCATSSIAGELFFGEGSRLTVL.